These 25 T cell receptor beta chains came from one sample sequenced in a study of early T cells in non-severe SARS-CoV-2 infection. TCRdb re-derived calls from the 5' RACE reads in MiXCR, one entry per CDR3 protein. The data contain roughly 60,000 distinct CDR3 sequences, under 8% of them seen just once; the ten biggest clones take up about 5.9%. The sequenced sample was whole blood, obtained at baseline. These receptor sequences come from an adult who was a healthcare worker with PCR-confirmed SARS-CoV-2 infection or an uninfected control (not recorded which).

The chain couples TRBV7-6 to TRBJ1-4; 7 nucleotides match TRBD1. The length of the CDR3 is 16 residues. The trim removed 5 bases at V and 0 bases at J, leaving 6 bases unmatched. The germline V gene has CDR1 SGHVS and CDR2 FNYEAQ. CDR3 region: CASSPGTAPTNEKLFF. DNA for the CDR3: TGTGCCAGCAGCCCCGGGACAGCCCCAACTAATGAAAAACTGTTTTTT.

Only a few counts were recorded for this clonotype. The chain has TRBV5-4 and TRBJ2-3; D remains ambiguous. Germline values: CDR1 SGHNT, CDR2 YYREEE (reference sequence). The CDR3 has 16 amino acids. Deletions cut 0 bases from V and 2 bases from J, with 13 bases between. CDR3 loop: CASSLGTSFFTDTQYF. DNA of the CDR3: TGTGCCAGCAGCTTGGGGACCAGCTTTTTCACAGATACGCAGTATTTT.

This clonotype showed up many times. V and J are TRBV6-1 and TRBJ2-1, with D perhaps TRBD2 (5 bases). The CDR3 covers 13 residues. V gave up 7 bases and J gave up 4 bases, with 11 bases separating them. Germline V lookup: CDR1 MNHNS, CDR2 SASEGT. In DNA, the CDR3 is TGTGCCAGCAATGAGGACTTTTACAATGAGCAGTTCTTC. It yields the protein CASNEDFYNEQFF.

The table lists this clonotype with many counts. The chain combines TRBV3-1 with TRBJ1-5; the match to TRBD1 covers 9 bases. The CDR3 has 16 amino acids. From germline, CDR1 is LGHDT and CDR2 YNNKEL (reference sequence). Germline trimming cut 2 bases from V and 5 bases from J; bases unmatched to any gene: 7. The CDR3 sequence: CASSQSWGQGDQPQHF. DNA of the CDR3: TGTGCCAGCAGCCAATCGTGGGGACAGGGCGATCAGCCCCAGCATTTT.

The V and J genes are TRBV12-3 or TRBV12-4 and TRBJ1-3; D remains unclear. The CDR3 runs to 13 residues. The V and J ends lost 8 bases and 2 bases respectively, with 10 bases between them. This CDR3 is CASSGFTGNTIYF. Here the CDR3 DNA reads TGTGCCAGCTCGGGTTTCACTGGAAACACCATATATTTT.

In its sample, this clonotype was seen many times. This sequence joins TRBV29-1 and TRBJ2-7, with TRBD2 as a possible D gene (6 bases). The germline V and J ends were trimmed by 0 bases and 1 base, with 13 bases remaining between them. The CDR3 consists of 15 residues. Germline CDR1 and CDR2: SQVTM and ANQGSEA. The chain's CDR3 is CSVEDLGGLSYEQYF. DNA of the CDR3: TGCAGCGTTGAAGATCTCGGAGGGTTGTCCTACGAGCAGTACTTC.

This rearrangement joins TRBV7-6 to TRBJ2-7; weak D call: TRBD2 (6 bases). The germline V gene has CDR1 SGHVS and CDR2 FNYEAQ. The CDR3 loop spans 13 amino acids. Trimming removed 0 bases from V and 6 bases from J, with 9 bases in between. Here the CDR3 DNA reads TGTGCCAGCAGCTTAGCGGAGGGGCGCGAGCAGTACTTC. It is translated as CASSLAEGREQYF.

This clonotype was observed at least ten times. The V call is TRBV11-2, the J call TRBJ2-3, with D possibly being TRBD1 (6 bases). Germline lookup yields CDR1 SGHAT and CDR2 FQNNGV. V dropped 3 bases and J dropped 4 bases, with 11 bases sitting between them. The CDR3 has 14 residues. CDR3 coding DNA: TGTGCCAGCAGCTTCGGGACATACGCAGATACGCAGTATTTT. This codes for CASSFGTYADTQYF.

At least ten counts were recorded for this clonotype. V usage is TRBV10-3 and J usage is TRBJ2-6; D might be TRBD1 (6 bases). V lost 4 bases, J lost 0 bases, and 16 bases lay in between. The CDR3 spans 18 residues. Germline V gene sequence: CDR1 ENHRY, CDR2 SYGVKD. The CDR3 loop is CAISANRASGSGANVLTF. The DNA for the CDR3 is TGTGCCATCAGTGCTAACAGGGCCTCGGGCTCTGGGGCCAACGTCCTGACTTTC.

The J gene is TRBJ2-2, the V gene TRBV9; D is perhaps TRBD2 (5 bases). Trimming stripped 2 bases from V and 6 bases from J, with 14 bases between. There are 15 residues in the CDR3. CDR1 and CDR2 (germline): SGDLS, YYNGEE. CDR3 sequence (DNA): TGTGCCAGCAGCGTCTCTCGGGGTATAGCCGGGGAGCTGTTTTTT. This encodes CASSVSRGIAGELFF.

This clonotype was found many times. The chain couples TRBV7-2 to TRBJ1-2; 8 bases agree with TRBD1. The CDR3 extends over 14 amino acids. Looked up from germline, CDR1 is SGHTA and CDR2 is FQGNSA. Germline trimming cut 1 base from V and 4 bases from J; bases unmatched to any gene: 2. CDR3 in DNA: TGTGCCAGCAGCTTAGGGGGACAGGTCTATGGCTACACCTTC. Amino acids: CASSLGGQVYGYTF.

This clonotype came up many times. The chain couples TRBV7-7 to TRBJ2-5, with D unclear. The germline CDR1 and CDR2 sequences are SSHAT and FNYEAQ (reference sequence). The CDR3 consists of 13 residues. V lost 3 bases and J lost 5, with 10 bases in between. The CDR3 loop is CASSLVELETQYF. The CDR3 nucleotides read TGTGCCAGCAGCTTGGTGGAGCTGGAGACCCAGTACTTC.

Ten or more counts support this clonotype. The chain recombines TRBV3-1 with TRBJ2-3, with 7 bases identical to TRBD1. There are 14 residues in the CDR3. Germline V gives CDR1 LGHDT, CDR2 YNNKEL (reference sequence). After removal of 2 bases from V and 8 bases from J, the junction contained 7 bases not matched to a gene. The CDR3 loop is CASSQRDRDRTQYF. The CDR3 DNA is TGTGCCAGCAGCCAACGGGACAGAGACCGTACGCAGTATTTT.

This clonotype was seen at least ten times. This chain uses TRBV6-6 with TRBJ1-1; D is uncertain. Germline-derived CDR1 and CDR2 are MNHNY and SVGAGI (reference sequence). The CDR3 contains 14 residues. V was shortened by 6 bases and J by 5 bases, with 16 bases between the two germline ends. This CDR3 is CASSLLAARTEAFF. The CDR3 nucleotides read TGTGCCAGCAGCCTACTGGCGGCAAGGACTGAAGCTTTCTTT.

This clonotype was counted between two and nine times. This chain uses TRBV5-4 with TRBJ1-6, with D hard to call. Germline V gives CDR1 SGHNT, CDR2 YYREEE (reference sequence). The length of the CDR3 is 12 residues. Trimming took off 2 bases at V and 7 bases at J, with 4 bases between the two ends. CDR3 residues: CASSLPNSPLHF. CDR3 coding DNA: TGTGCCAGCAGCTTACCGAATTCACCCCTCCACTTT.

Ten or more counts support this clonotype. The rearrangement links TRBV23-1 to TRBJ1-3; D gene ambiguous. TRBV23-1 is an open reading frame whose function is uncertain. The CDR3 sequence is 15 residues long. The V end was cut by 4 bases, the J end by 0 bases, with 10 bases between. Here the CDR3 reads CASSRGGLSGNTIYF. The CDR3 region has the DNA TGCGCCAGCAGTCGAGGCGGACTCTCTGGAAACACCATATATTTT.

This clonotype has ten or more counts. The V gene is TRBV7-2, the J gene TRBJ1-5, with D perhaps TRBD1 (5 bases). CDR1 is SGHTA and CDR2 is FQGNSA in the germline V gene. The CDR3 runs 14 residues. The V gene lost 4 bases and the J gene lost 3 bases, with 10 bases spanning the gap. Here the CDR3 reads CASSSQGVNQPQHF. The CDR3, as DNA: TGTGCCAGCAGCTCGCAGGGAGTCAATCAGCCCCAGCATTTT.

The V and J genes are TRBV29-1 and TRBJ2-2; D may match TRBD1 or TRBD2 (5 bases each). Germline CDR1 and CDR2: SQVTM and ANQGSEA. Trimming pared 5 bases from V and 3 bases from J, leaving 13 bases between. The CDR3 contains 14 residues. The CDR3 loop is CSVLGADHTGELFF. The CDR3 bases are TGCAGCGTTCTCGGGGCGGACCACACCGGGGAGCTGTTTTTT.

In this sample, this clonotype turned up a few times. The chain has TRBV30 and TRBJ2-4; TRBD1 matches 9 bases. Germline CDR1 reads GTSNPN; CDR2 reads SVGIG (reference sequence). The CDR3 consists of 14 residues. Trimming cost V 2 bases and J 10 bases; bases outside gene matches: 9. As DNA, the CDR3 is TGTGCCTGGAGTCCCCCCGGGACAGGGCTAATTCAGTACTTC. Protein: CAWSPPGTGLIQYF. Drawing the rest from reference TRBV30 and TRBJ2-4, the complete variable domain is SQTIHQWPATLVQPVGSPLSLECTVEGTSNPNLYWYRQAAGRGLQLLFYSVGIGQISSEVPQNLSASRPQDRQFILSSKKLLLSDSGFYLCAWSPPGTGLIQYFGAGTRLSVL.

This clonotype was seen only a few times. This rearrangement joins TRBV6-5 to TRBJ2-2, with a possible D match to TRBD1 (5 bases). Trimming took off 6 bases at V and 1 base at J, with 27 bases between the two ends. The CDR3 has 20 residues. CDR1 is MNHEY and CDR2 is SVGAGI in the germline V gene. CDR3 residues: CASREHFLPNNRRNTGELFF. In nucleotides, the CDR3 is TGTGCCAGCAGAGAACACTTTCTCCCTAACAACAGGAGGAACACCGGGGAGCTGTTTTTT.

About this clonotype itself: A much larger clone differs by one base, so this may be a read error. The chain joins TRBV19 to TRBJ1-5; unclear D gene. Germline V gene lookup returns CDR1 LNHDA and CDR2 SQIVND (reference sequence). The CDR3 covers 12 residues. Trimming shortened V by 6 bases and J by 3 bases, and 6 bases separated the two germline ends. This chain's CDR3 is CASRLINQPQHF. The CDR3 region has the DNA TGTGCCAGTAGACTAATCAATCAGCCCCAGCATTTT.

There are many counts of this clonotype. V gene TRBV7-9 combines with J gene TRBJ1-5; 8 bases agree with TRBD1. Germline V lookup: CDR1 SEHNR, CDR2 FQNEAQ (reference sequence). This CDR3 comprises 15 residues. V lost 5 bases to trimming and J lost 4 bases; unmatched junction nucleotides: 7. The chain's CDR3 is CASSDGTGANQPQHF. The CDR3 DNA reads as TGTGCCAGCAGCGACGGGACAGGAGCAAATCAGCCCCAGCATTTT. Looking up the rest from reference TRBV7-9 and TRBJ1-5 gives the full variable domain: DTGVSQNPRHKITKRGQNVTFRCDPISEHNRLYWYRQTLGQGPEFLTYFQNEAQLEKSRLLSDRFSAERPKGSFSTLEIQRTEQGDSAMYLCASSDGTGANQPQHFGDGTRLSIL.

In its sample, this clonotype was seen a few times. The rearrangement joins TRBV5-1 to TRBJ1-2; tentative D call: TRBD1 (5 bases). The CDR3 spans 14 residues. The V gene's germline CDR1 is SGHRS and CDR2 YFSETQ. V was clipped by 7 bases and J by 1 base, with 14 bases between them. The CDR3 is CASRDEGLNYGYTF. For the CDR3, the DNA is TGCGCCAGCCGAGACGAGGGACTTAACTATGGCTACACCTTC.

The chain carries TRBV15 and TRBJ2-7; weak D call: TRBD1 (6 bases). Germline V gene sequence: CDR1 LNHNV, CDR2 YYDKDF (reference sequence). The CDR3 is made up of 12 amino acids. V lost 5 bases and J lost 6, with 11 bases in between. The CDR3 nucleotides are TGTGCCACCAGCGCGTTACAGGGCGAGCAGTACTTC. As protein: CATSALQGEQYF.

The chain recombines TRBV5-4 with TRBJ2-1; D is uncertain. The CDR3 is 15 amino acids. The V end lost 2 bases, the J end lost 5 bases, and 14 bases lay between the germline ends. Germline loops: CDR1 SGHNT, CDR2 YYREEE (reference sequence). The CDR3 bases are TGTGCCAGCAGCTTTGATCGGTATAGTAACAATGAGCAGTTCTTC. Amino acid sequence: CASSFDRYSNNEQFF.